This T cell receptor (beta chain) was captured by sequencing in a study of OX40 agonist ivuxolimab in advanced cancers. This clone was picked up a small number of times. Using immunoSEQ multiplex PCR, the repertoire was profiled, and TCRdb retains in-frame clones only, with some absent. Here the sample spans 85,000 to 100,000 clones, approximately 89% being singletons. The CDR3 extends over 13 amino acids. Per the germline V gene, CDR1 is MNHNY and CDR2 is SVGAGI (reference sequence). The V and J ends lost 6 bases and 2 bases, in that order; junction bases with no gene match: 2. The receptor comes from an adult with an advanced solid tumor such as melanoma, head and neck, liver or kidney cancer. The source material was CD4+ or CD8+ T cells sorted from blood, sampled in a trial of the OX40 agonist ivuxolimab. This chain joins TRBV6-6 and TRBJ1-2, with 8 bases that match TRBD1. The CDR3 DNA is TGTGCCAGCAGCCGGGACAGGAACTATGGCTACACCTTC. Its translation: CASSRDRNYGYTF.